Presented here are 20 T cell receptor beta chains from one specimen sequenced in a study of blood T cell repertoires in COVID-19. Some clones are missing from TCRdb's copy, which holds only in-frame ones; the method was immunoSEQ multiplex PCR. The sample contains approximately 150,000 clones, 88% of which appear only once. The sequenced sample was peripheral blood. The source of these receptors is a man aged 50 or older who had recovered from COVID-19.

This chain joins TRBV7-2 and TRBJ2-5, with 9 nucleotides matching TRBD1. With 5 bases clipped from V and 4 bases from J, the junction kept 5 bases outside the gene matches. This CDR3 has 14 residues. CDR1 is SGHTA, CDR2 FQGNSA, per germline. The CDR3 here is CASSGTGRGETQYF. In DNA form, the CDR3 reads TGTGCCAGCAGCGGGACAGGGCGGGGAGAGACCCAGTACTTC.

Here the CDR3 DNA reads TGTGCCACCGATGACAGGAACCCTGGAAACACCATATATTTT. Protein: CATDDRNPGNTIYF. The chain recombines TRBV19 with TRBJ1-3; D possibly corresponds to TRBD1 (6 bases). Germline CDR1 is LNHDA and CDR2 is SQIVND (reference sequence). CDR3 length: 14 residues. Trimming left V 10 bases short and J 2 bases short, with 15 bases between.

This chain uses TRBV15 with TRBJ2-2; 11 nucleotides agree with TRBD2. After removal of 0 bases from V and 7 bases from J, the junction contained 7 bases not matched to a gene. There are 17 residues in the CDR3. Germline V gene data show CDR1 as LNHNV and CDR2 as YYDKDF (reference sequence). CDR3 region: CATSRDLLAGGGGELFF. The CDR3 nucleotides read TGTGCCACCAGCAGAGATCTGCTAGCGGGAGGAGGCGGGGAGCTGTTTTTT.

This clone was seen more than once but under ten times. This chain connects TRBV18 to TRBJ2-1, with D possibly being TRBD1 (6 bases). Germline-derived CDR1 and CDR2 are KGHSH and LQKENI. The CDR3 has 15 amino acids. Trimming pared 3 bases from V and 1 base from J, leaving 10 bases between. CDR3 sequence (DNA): TGTGCCAGCTCACCTACAGGGATATCCTACAATGAGCAGTTCTTC. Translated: CASSPTGISYNEQFF. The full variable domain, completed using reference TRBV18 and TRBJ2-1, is NAGVMQNPRHLVRRRGQEARLRCSPMKGHSHVYWYRQLPEEGLKFMVYLQKENIIDESGMPKERFSAEFPKEGPSILRIQQVVRGDSAAYFCASSPTGISYNEQFFGPGTRLTVL.

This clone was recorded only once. The CDR3 here is CASSLVAGDSRELFF. CDR3 in DNA: TGCGCCAGCAGCTTGGTGGCGGGAGACTCCCGGGAGCTGTTTTTT. V gene TRBV5-1 combines with J gene TRBJ2-2; 7 positions agree with TRBD2. The CDR3 sequence is 15 residues long. The V gene's germline CDR1 is SGHRS and CDR2 YFSETQ. V shed 0 bases and J 9 bases; nucleotides not matched to a gene: 8.

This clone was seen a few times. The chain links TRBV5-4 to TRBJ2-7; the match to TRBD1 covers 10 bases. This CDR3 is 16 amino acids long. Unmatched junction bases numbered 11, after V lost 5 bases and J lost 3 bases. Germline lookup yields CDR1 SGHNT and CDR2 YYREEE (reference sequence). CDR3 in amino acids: CASRPTGGSENYEQYF. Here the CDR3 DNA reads TGTGCCAGCAGACCGACAGGGGGCTCTGAGAACTACGAGCAGTACTTC.

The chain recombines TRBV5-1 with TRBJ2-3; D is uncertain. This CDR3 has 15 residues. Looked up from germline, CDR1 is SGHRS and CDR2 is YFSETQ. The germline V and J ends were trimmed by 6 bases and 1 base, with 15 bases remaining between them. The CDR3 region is CASTLRLAGTDTQYF. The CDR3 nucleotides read TGCGCCAGCACCTTACGTTTAGCCGGCACAGATACGCAGTATTTT.

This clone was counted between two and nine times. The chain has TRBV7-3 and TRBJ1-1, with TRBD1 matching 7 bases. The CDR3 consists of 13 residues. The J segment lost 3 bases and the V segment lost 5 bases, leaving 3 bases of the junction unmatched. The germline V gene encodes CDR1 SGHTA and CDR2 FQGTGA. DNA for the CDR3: TGTGCCAGCAGCACAACAGGGGACACTGAAGCTTTCTTT. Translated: CASSTTGDTEAFF.

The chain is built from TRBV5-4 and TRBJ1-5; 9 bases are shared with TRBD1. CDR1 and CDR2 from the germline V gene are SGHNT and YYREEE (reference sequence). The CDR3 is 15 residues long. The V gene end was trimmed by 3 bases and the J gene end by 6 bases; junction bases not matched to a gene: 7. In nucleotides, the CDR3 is TGTGCCAGCAGCTCAGGGACAGGGCTCGGTCAGCCCCAGCATTTT. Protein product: CASSSGTGLGQPQHF.

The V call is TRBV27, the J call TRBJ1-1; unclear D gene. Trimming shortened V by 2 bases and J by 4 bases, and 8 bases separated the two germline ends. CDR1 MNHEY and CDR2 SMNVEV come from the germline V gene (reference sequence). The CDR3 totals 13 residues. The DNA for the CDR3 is TGTGCCAGCAGTTTAAGGAGTAGCACTGAAGCTTTCTTT. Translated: CASSLRSSTEAFF.

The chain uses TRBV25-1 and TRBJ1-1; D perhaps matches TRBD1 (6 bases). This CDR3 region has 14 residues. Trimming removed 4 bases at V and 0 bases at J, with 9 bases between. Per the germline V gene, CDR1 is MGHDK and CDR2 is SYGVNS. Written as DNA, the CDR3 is TGTGCCAGCAGTGCACAGGGACTGAACACTGAAGCTTTCTTT. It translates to CASSAQGLNTEAFF. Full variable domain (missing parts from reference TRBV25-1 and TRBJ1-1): EADIYQTPRYLVIGTGKKITLECSQTMGHDKMYWYQQDPGMELHLIHYSYGVNSTEKGDLSSESTVSRIRTEHFPLTLESARPSHTSQYLCASSAQGLNTEAFFGQGTRLTVV.

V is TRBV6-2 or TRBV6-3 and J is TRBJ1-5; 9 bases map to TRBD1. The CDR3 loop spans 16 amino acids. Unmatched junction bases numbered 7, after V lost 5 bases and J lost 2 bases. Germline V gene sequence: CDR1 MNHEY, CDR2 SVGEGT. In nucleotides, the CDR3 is TGTGCCAGCAGTCCAGGGACAGGGTCTGGCAATCAGCCCCAGCATTTT. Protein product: CASSPGTGSGNQPQHF.

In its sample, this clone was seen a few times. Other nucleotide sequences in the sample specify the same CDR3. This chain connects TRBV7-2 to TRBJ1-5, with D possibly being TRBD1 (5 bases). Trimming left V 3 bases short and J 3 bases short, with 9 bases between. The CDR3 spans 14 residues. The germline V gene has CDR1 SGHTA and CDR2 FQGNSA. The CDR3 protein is CASSLGRNNQPQHF. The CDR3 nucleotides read TGTGCCAGCAGCTTGGGGCGGAACAATCAGCCCCAGCATTTT.

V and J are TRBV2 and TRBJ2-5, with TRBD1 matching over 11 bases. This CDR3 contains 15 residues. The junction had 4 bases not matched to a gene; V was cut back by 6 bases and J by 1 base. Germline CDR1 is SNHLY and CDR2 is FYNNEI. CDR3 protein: CASRRTGGSQETQYF. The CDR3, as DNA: TGTGCCAGCAGACGGACAGGGGGCTCCCAAGAGACCCAGTACTTC. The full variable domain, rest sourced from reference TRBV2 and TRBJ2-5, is EPEVTQTPSHQVTQMGQEVILRCVPISNHLYFYWYRQILGQKVEFLVSFYNNEISEKSEIFDDQFSVERPDGSNFTLKIRSTKLEDSAMYFCASRRTGGSQETQYFGPGTRLLVL.

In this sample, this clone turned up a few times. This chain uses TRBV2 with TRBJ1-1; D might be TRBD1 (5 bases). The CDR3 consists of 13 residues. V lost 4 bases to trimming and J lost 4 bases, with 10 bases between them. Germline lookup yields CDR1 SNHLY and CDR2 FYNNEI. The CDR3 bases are TGTGCCAGCAGTGGGTCAAGGGGCACTGAAGCTTTCTTT. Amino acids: CASSGSRGTEAFF.

CDR3 nucleotide sequence: TGTGCCAGCAGCCGTAGGACTAGCGGGAGCCCAAAGTACTTC. Translation: CASSRRTSGSPKYF. The chain combines TRBV3-1 (or the pseudogene TRBV3-2) with TRBJ2-7, with 13 positions matching TRBD2. Trimming cost V 4 bases and J 11 bases; bases outside gene matches: 8. CDR1 and CDR2 (germline): LGHDT, YNNKEL (reference sequence). The CDR3 contains 14 residues.

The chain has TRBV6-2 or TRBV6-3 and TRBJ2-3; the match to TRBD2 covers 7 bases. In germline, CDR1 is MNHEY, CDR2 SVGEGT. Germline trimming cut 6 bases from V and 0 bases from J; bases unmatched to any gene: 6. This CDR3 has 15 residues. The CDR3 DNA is TGTGCCAGCAGCCCCGCGGGGGTGAGCACAGATACGCAGTATTTT. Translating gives CASSPAGVSTDTQYF.

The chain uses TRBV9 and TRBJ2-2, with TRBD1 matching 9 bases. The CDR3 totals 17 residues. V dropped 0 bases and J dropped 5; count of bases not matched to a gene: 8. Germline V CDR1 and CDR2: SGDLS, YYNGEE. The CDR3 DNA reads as TGTGCCAGCAGCGTAGCAGGAGGGACAGGGTGGACCGGGGAGCTGTTTTTT. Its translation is CASSVAGGTGWTGELFF.

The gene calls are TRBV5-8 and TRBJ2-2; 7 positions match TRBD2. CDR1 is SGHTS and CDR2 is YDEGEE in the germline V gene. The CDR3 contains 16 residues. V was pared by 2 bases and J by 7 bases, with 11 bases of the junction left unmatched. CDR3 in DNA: TGTGCCAGCAGCTTCATCTGGGAGGGATCCGGCGGGGAGCTGTTTTTT. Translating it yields CASSFIWEGSGGELFF.

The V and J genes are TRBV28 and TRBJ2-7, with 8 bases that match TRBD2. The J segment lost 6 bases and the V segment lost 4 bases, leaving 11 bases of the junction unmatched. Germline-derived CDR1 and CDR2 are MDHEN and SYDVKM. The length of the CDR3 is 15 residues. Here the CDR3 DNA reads TGTGCCAGCAGTTCCCGGGGGGGGAAGGGGCGCGAGCAGTACTTC. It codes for CASSSRGGKGREQYF.